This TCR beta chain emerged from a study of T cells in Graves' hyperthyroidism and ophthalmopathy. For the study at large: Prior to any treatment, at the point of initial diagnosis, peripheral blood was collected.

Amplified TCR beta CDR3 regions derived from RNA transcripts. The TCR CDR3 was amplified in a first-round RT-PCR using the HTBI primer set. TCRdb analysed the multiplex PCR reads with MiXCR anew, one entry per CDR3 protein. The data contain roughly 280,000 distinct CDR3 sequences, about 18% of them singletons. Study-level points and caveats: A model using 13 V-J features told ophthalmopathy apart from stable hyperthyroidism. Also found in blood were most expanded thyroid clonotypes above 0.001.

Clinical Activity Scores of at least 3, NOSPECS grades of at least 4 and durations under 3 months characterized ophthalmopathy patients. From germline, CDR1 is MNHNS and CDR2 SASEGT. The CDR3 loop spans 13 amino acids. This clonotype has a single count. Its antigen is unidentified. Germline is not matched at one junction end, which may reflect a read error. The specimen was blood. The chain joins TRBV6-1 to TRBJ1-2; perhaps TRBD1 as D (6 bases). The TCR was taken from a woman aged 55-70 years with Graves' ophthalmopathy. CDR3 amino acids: CVSSEGGVDGYTF. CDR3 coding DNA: TGTGTCAGCAGTGAAGGGGGGGTAGATGGCTACACCTTC.